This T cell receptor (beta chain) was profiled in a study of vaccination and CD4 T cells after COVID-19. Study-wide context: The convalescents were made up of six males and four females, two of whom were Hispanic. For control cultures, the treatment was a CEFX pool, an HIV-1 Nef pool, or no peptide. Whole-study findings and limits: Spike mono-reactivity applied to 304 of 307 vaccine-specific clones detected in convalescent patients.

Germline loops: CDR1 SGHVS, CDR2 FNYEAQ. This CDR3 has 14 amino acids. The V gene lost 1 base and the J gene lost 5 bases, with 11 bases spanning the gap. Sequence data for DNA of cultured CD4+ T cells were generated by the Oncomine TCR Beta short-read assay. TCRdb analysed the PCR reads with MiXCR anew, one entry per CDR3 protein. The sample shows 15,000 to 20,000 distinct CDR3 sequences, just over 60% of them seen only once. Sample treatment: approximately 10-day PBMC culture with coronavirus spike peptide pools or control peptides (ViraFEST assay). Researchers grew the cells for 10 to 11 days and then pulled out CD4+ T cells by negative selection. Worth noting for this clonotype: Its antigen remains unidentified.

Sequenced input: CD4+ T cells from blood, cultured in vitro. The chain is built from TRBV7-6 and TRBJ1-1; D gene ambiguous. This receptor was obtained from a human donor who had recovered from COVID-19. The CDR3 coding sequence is TGTGCCAGCAGCTTAGGCCCAGGACGTACTGAAGCTTTCTTT. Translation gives CASSLGPGRTEAFF.